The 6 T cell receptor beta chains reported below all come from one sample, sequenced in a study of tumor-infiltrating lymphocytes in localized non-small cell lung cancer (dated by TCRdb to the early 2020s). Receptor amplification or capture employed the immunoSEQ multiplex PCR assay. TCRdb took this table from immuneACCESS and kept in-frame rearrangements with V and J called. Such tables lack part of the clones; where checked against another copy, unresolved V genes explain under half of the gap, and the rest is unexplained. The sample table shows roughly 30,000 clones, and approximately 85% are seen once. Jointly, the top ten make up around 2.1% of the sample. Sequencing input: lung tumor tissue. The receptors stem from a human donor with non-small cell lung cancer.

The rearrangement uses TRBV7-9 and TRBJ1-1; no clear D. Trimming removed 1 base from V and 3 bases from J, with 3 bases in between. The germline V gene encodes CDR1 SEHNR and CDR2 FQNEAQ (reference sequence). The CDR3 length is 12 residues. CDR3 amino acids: CASSLGYTEAFF. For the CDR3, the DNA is TGTGCCAGCAGCTTAGGCTACACTGAAGCTTTCTTT.

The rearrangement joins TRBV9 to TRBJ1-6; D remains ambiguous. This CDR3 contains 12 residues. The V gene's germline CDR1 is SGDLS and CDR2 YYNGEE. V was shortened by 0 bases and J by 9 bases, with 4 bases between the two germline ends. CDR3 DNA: TGTGCCAGCAGCGTAGGAAGTTCACCCCTCCACTTT. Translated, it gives CASSVGSSPLHF.

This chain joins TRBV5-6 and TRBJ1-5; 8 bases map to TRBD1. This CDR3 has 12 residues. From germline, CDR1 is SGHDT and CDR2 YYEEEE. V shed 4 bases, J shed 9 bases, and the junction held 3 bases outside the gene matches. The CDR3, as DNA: TGTGCCAGCAGCCGGACAGGGTTGCCCCAGCATTTT. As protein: CASSRTGLPQHF.

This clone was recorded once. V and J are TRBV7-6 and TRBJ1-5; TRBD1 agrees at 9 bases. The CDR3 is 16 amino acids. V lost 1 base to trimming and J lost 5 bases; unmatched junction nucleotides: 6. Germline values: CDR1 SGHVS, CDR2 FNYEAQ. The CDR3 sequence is CASSLGTGASYQPQHF. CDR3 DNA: TGTGCCAGCAGCTTAGGGACAGGGGCCAGCTATCAGCCCCAGCATTTT.

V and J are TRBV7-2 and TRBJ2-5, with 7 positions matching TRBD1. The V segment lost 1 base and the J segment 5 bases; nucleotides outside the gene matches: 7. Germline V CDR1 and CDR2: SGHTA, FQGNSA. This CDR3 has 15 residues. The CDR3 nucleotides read TGTGCCAGCAGCTTAGGACAGGGTTCTTTCGAGACCCAGTACTTC. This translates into CASSLGQGSFETQYF.

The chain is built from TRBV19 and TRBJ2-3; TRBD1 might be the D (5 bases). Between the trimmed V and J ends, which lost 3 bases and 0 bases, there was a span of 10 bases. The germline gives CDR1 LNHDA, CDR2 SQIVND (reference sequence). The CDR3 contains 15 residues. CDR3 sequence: CASSMGQASTDTQYF. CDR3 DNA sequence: TGTGCCAGTAGTATGGGGCAGGCAAGCACAGATACGCAGTATTTT.